This T cell receptor beta chain was retrieved from a study of T cell changes during pregnancy in multiple sclerosis. The CDR3 is made up of 16 amino acids. Trimming cost V 4 bases and J 0 bases, with 10 bases left between them. Germline lookup yields CDR1 PRHDT and CDR2 FYEKMQ (reference sequence). The data were produced by immunoSEQ multiplex PCR, yet TCRdb's version contains in-frame clones alone and is incomplete. The sample lists some 30,000 clones, roughly 90% seen once, with roughly 7.9% in the top ten. This clonotype originated in a female donor with multiple sclerosis, enrolled in a pregnancy study. The chain links TRBV13 to TRBJ2-6; possibly TRBD1 for D (6 bases). The sample consisted of CD8+ T cells from peripheral blood mononuclear cells, taken before pregnancy. The CDR3 region has the DNA TGTGCCAGCAGCTCCACAGGGCTCTCTGGGGCCAACGTCCTGACTTTC. This codes for CASSSTGLSGANVLTF.